Below, 24 T cell receptor beta chains from the same sample are listed, as sequenced in a study of immune cell composition in non-small cell lung cancer. Generated by immunoSEQ multiplex PCR, the TCRdb table keeps only in-frame clones and is missing some. This table holds 2,900 or so clones, over 70% found once. The sample consisted of lung tumor tissue. These TCRs come from a human donor with non-small cell lung cancer.

This sequence joins TRBV6-6 and TRBJ2-2; D possibly corresponds to TRBD2 (7 bases). Germline assignment: CDR1 MNHNY and CDR2 SVGAGI (reference sequence). CDR3 length: 15 amino acids. Between the trimmed V and J ends, which lost 6 bases and 5 bases, there was a span of 16 bases. The CDR3 loop reads CASSRGGSTTGELFF. DNA for the CDR3: TGTGCCAGCAGCCGCGGGGGCTCGACTACCGGGGAGCTGTTTTTT.

The genes are TRBV7-2 and TRBJ1-2; D is uncertain. CDR1 and CDR2 from the germline V gene are SGHTA and FQGNSA. The CDR3 is 13 amino acids. Trimming removed 5 bases at V and 1 base at J, with 8 bases between. CDR3 nucleotides: TGTGCCAGCAGCCCGACAAATAACTATGGCTACACCTTC. Amino acids: CASSPTNNYGYTF. The full variable domain, in which reference TRBV7-2 and TRBJ1-2 provide the parts outside the CDR3, is GAGVSQSPSNKVTEKGKDVELRCDPISGHTALYWYRQSLGQGLEFLIYFQGNSAPDKSGLPSDRFSAERTGGSVSTLTIQRTQQEDSAVYLCASSPTNNYGYTFGSGTRLTVV.

The J gene is TRBJ1-1, the V gene TRBV15, with D unclear. Trimming pared 0 bases from V and 5 bases from J, leaving 4 bases between. There are 12 residues in the CDR3. Germline V gene data show CDR1 as LNHNV and CDR2 as YYDKDF (reference sequence). CDR3 bases: TGTGCCACCAGCAGAGATTTAACTGAAGCTTTCTTT. Translating gives CATSRDLTEAFF.

In DNA form, the CDR3 reads TGTGCCAGCAGTGACTACAGGGGGGCTAACTATGGCTACACCTTC. Amino acid sequence: CASSDYRGANYGYTF. This rearrangement joins TRBV6-1 to TRBJ1-2; 8 bases map to TRBD1. From germline, CDR1 is MNHNS and CDR2 SASEGT. There are 15 residues in the CDR3. Trimming took 3 bases from V and 0 from J; bases not matched to a gene: 3.

Relative to its sample, this clone is large. The chain couples TRBV19 to TRBJ1-2; D unresolved. This CDR3 is built from 12 residues. Per germline, CDR1 LNHDA and CDR2 SQIVND (reference sequence). V lost 5 bases to trimming and J lost 6 bases, with 10 bases between them. CDR3 region: CASSFLSDGYTF. In DNA, the CDR3 is TGTGCCAGTAGTTTTTTATCCGATGGCTACACCTTC. The entire variable domain, with the rest obtained from reference TRBV19 and TRBJ1-2, is as follows: DGGITQSPKYLFRKEGQNVTLSCEQNLNHDAMYWYRQDPGQGLRLIYYSQIVNDFQKGDIAEGYSVSREKKESFPLTVTSAQKNPTAFYLCASSFLSDGYTFGSGTRLTVV.

The V call is TRBV13, the J call TRBJ2-7; no clear D. The CDR3 spans 12 residues. V lost 6 bases to trimming and J lost 2 bases, with 8 bases between them. Germline V gives CDR1 PRHDT, CDR2 FYEKMQ (reference sequence). This CDR3 reads CASSPSPYEQYF. In nucleotides, the CDR3 is TGTGCCAGCAGTCCCAGTCCCTACGAGCAGTACTTC.

This sequence joins TRBV5-1 and TRBJ1-3, with unresolved D. This CDR3 has 16 residues. Germline CDR1 reads SGHRS; CDR2 reads YFSETQ. Trimming removed 2 bases at V and 4 bases at J, with 16 bases between. Here the CDR3 DNA reads TGCGCCAGCAGCTTAACCCTCCCGGCGGTAGGAAACACCATATATTTT. Its protein is CASSLTLPAVGNTIYF.

The chain employs TRBV6-4 and TRBJ2-7; D is undetermined. The germline V gene encodes CDR1 MRHNA and CDR2 SNTAGT. V lost 9 bases and J lost 2, with 14 bases in between. CDR3 length equals 13 residues. The CDR3 loop is CARYSLVAYEQYF. The CDR3, as DNA: TGTGCCAGATACAGTCTCGTGGCCTACGAGCAGTACTTC.

The chain recombines TRBV9 with TRBJ1-5, with D uncertain. The CDR3 is 13 amino acids. Germline V gene data show CDR1 as SGDLS and CDR2 as YYNGEE. V was clipped by 4 bases and J by 1 base, with 6 bases between them. CDR3 protein: CASSPSSNQPQHF. The CDR3 bases are TGTGCCAGCAGCCCCTCGAGCAATCAGCCCCAGCATTTT.

This rearrangement joins TRBV4-1 to TRBJ1-6, with 8 bases lining up with TRBD1. Germline CDR1 and CDR2: MGHRA and YSYEKL. Trimming took 0 bases from V and 11 from J; bases not matched to a gene: 9. This CDR3 is built from 16 residues. The CDR3 DNA reads TGCGCCAGCAGCCAAGAAGGACAGGGTTTTGAAGCACCCCTCCACTTT. Translated, it gives CASSQEGQGFEAPLHF.

This clone has only a few counts. This chain connects TRBV6-5 to TRBJ1-2; D may be TRBD1 (6 bases). The germline V gene has CDR1 MNHEY and CDR2 SVGAGI. This CDR3 has 13 amino acids. Trimming left V 5 bases short and J 4 bases short, with 11 bases between. The CDR3 spells CASSITGSYGYTF. The CDR3 nucleotides are TGTGCCAGCAGTATAACAGGGTCCTATGGCTACACCTTC.

V gene TRBV5-4 combines with J gene TRBJ2-3; 7 bases are a match to TRBD2. The CDR3 is 14 amino acids. Germline assignment: CDR1 SGHNT and CDR2 YYREEE (reference sequence). V trimming: 3 bases; J trimming: 8 bases; junction bases outside the gene matches: 9. The CDR3 here is CASSSTGGRFTQYF. The CDR3 DNA follows: TGTGCCAGCAGCTCCACGGGGGGACGATTTACGCAGTATTTT.

This clone was found a few times. The chain employs TRBV6-6 and TRBJ2-2; 7 positions agree with TRBD1. Germline CDR1 and CDR2: MNHNY and SVGAGI (reference sequence). J gave up 6 bases and V 2 bases, and 3 bases lay outside the gene matches. The CDR3 has 14 residues. The CDR3 nucleotides are TGTGCCAGCAGTTACGAGACAGGGCCCGGGGAGCTGTTTTTT. Translated: CASSYETGPGELFF.

The chain uses TRBV18 and TRBJ1-5; 7 bases line up with TRBD1. Trimming removed 5 bases from V and 3 bases from J; junction bases left unmatched: 4. Per germline, CDR1 KGHSH and CDR2 LQKENI. This CDR3 contains 14 residues. This CDR3 reads CASSGTGVNQPQHF. CDR3 coding DNA: TGTGCCAGCTCAGGTACAGGGGTCAATCAGCCCCAGCATTTT.

This clone occurred a few times. The rearrangement links TRBV5-4 to TRBJ2-7; 10 bases agree with TRBD2. The CDR3 loop spans 13 amino acids. V shed 9 bases, J shed 0 bases, and the junction held 3 bases outside the gene matches. Germline-derived CDR1 and CDR2 are SGHNT and YYREEE (reference sequence). CDR3 protein: CATRTSGSYEQYF. The CDR3 DNA reads as TGTGCCACCCGGACTAGCGGCTCCTACGAGCAGTACTTC. Together with reference TRBV5-4 and TRBJ2-7, the CDR3 gives the full variable domain: ETGVTQSPTHLIKTRGQQVTLRCSSQSGHNTVSWYQQALGQGPQFIFQYYREEENGRGNFPPRFSGLQFPNYSSELNVNALELDDSALYLCATRTSGSYEQYFGPGTRLTVT.

The V and J genes are TRBV4-3 and TRBJ2-4; unclear D gene. V was trimmed by 0 bases and J by 1 base, leaving 10 bases between them. Per the germline V gene, CDR1 is LGHNA and CDR2 is YSLEER. This CDR3 comprises 16 residues. The CDR3 DNA reads TGCGCCAGCAGCCAAGATCCCACTGCGGCCAAAAACATTCAGTACTTC. It specifies CASSQDPTAAKNIQYF.

This rearrangement joins TRBV5-4 to TRBJ2-7; TRBD1 might be the D (6 bases). Germline CDR1 and CDR2: SGHNT and YYREEE (reference sequence). There are 13 residues in the CDR3. V dropped 4 bases and J dropped 6 bases, with 14 bases sitting between them. CDR3 coding DNA: TGTGCCAGCAGCACCTCGACAGGAGCCGAGCAGTACTTC. Its protein product is CASSTSTGAEQYF.

CDR3: CASSPGTGGNNEQFF. For the CDR3, the DNA is TGTGCCAGCAGCCCAGGGACAGGGGGCAACAATGAGCAGTTCTTC. V is TRBV7-7 and J is TRBJ2-1, with 12 bases lining up with TRBD1. Germline trimming cut 5 bases from V and 5 bases from J; bases unmatched to any gene: 4. CDR3 length: 15 amino acids. Germline-derived CDR1 and CDR2 are SSHAT and FNYEAQ (reference sequence).

The J gene is TRBJ2-7, the V gene TRBV7-2; D gene uncertain. The V and J ends lost 0 bases and 3 bases respectively, with 12 bases between them. Per germline, CDR1 SGHTA and CDR2 FQGNSA. The CDR3 is made up of 15 amino acids. The CDR3 is CASSLAAQPNYEQYF. DNA for the CDR3: TGTGCCAGCAGCTTAGCGGCACAGCCCAACTACGAGCAGTACTTC.

The chain has TRBV18 and TRBJ1-5, with D maybe TRBD1 (6 bases). The length of the CDR3 is 15 residues. Trimming pared 3 bases from V and 5 bases from J, leaving 14 bases between. CDR1 KGHSH and CDR2 LQKENI come from the germline V gene. The CDR3 bases are TGTGCCAGCTCACCCAGGACAGCGCCCGATCAGCCCCAGCATTTT. Its protein is CASSPRTAPDQPQHF.

This sequence joins TRBV5-4 and TRBJ2-5, with D possibly TRBD2 on 5 matching bases. Germline V gene sequence: CDR1 SGHNT, CDR2 YYREEE (reference sequence). Trimming took off 0 bases at V and 1 base at J, with 13 bases between the two ends. The CDR3 consists of 16 residues. CDR3 bases: TGTGCCAGCAGCTTGGGTCCCCCGGCGGGCCAAGAGACCCAGTACTTC. Translating gives CASSLGPPAGQETQYF.

The chain carries TRBV6-6 and TRBJ1-2, with 8 bases matching TRBD1. The germline gives CDR1 MNHNY, CDR2 SVGAGI (reference sequence). This CDR3 has 14 amino acids. V was pared by 5 bases and J by 7 bases, with 9 bases of the junction left unmatched. CDR3 DNA sequence: TGTGCCAGCAGTAACCGGACAGGGTGGAGTGGCTACACCTTC. Its protein product is CASSNRTGWSGYTF.

The chain carries TRBV6-5 and TRBJ2-5; 8 bases match TRBD1. Germline lookup yields CDR1 MNHEY and CDR2 SVGAGI. The CDR3 is 13 residues long. The V and J ends lost 4 bases and 4 bases, in that order; junction bases with no gene match: 2. The CDR3 protein is CASSFQGAETQYF. The CDR3, as DNA: TGTGCCAGCAGTTTCCAGGGGGCAGAGACCCAGTACTTC.

The rearrangement links TRBV19 to TRBJ1-3, with a tentative D call TRBD1 (5 bases). The CDR3 spans 12 residues. The V end was cut by 7 bases, the J end by 4 bases, with 8 bases between. Germline CDR1 and CDR2: LNHDA and SQIVND (reference sequence). As DNA, the CDR3 is TGTGCCAGTACCCAGGGCGGAAACACCATATATTTT. Translating it yields CASTQGGNTIYF.